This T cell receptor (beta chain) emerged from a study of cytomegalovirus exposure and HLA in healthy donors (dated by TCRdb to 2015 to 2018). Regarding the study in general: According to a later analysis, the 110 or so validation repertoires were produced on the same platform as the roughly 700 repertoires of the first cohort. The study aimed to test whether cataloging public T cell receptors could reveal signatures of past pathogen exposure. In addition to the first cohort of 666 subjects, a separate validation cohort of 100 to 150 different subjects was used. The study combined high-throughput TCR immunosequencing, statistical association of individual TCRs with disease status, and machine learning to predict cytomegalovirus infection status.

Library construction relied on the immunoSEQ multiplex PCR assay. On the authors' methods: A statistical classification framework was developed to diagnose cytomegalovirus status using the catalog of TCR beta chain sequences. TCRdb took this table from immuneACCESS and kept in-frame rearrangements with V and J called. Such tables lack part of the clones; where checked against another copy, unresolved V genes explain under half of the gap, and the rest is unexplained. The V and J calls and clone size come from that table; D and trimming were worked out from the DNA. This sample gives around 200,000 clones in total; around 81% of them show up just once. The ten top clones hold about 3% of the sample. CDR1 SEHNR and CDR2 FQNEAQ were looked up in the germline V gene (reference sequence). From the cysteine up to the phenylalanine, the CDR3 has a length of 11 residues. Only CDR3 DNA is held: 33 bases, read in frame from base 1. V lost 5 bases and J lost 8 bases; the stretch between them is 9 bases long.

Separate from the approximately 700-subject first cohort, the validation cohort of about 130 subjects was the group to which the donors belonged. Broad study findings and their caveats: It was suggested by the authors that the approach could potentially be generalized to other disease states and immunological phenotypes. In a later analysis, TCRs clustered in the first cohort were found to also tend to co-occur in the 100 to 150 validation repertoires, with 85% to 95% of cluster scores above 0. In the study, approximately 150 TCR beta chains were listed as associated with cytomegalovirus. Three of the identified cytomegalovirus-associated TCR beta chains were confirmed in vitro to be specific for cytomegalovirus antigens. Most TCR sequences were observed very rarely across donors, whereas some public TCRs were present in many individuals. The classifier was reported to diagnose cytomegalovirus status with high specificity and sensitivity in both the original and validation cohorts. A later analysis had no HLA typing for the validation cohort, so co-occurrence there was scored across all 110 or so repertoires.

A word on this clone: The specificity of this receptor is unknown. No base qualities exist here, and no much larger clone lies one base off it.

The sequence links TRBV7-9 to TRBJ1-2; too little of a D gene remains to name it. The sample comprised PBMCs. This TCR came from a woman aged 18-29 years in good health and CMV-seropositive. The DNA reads TGTGCCAGCAGCCCTACGAGGGGCTACACCTTC. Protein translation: CASSPTRGYTF.